One and the same sample provided the 7 T cell receptor beta chains below, sequenced in a study of breast tumors, draining lymph nodes, adjacent tissues. Each CDR3 protein is one row after TCRdb ran MiXCR on the multiplex PCR reads. This table has over 35,000 distinct CDR3 sequences, 35% to 40% appearing once. The sample taken for sequencing was breast tumor tissue. The receptors shown here come from a female donor with breast cancer. Some clones in this sample may be carry-over from other donors' samples.

This sequence joins TRBV7-9 and TRBJ1-2, with D perhaps TRBD1 (5 bases). CDR1 and CDR2 (germline): SEHNR, FQNEAQ (reference sequence). The CDR3 totals 16 residues. Trimming left V 2 bases short and J 3 bases short, with 16 bases between. This CDR3 reads CASSLPLDITHYGYTF. The DNA for the CDR3 is TGTGCCAGCAGCTTACCGCTGGACATAACTCACTATGGCTACACCTTC.

The V call is TRBV28, the J call TRBJ1-5; no firm D call. The CDR3 has 14 residues. With 7 bases removed from V and 0 bases from J, the gap between germline ends came to 10 bases. Germline loops: CDR1 MDHEN, CDR2 SYDVKM. The CDR3 here is CASKTGSSNQPQHF. As DNA, the CDR3 is TGTGCCAGCAAAACGGGCAGTAGCAATCAGCCCCAGCATTTT.

At least ten counts were recorded for this clonotype. CDR3 nucleotide sequence: TGTGCCTCACCGGGACACCACTACGAGCAGTACTTC. This encodes CASPGHHYEQYF. The chain uses TRBV24-1 and TRBJ2-7, with D possibly being TRBD1 (6 bases). There are 12 residues in the CDR3. Trimming took off 12 bases at V and 3 bases at J, with 14 bases between the two ends. Germline assignment: CDR1 KGHDR and CDR2 SFDVKD.

This clonotype was seen at least ten times. The rearrangement joins TRBV4-2 to TRBJ1-3; no definite D call. Trimming left V 0 bases short and J 4 bases short, with 13 bases between. This CDR3 has 16 residues. Germline CDR1 and CDR2: LGHNA and YNFKEQ. CDR3 in amino acids: CASSQDLGRIGNTIYF. For the CDR3, the DNA is TGTGCCAGCAGCCAAGATTTGGGCCGGATAGGAAACACCATATATTTT.

This clonotype has a count of ten or more. V and J are TRBV7-2 and TRBJ1-3; the D is unclear. The V end was cut by 3 bases, the J end by 1 base, with 10 bases between. Per germline, CDR1 SGHTA and CDR2 FQGNSA. CDR3 length: 15 amino acids. The CDR3 bases are TGTGCCAGCAGCTTCATTTCGGGATCTGGAAACACCATATATTTT. Translation gives CASSFISGSGNTIYF.

The chain combines TRBV28 with TRBJ2-1; D not certain. Trimming shortened V by 6 bases and J by 3 bases, and 15 bases separated the two germline ends. Germline V gene data show CDR1 as MDHEN and CDR2 as SYDVKM. CDR3 length: 15 amino acids. CDR3: CASSLIRPVYNEQFF. CDR3 DNA sequence: TGTGCCAGCAGCCTTATACGGCCCGTCTACAATGAGCAGTTCTTC.

The chain uses TRBV4-3 and TRBJ2-5, with D possibly matching TRBD2 (5 bases). There are 15 residues in the CDR3. Germline V gene data show CDR1 as LGHNA and CDR2 as YSLEER. V was shortened by 0 bases and J by 4 bases, with 12 bases between the two germline ends. CDR3 bases: TGCGCCAGCAGCCAAGATACCGGGGATGGAGAGACCCAGTACTTC. This translates into CASSQDTGDGETQYF.